The 15 T cell receptor beta chains listed next were all sequenced from one sample in a study of blood T cell repertoires in COVID-19. Method: immunoSEQ multiplex PCR; TCRdb's copy keeps in-frame clones and lacks some. The table records more than 200,000 clones, about nine tenths of them present only once. Sequencing used peripheral blood. The receptors were sampled from a man between 65 and 79 years old with acute or convalescent COVID-19.

J is TRBJ2-4 and V is TRBV28; TRBD1 matches 11 bases. The V and J ends lost 5 bases and 7 bases, in that order; junction bases with no gene match: 10. CDR3 size: 16 residues. The germline V gene encodes CDR1 MDHEN and CDR2 SYDVKM. CDR3 DNA sequence: TGTGCCAGCAGTCTAAGGGACAGGGGGTGGGGGAACATTCAGTACTTC. As protein: CASSLRDRGWGNIQYF. Supplemented by reference TRBV28 and TRBJ2-4, the full variable domain reads DVKVTQSSRYLVKRTGEKVFLECVQDMDHENMFWYRQDPGLGLRLIYFSYDVKMKEKGDIPEGYSVSREKKERFSLILESASTNQTSMYLCASSLRDRGWGNIQYFGAGTRLSVL.

The genes are TRBV6-5 and TRBJ2-4; TRBD1 aligns across 8 bases. CDR3 length: 14 residues. The V segment lost 6 bases and the J segment 6 bases; nucleotides outside the gene matches: 7. Germline V gives CDR1 MNHEY, CDR2 SVGAGI. CDR3 coding DNA: TGTGCCAGCAGATTAGAAGGGACAGGAAACATTCAGTACTTC. Translation: CASRLEGTGNIQYF.

J is TRBJ2-3 and V is TRBV7-2; TRBD1 agrees at 9 bases. Trimming cost V 6 bases and J 4 bases; bases outside gene matches: 8. CDR3 length: 15 residues. In germline, CDR1 is SGHTA, CDR2 FQGNSA. CDR3 coding DNA: TGTGCCAGCAGGATTGGACAGGGGACCTCAGATACGCAGTATTTT. It yields the protein CASRIGQGTSDTQYF.

J is TRBJ1-2 and V is TRBV18; 8 nucleotides match TRBD1. From germline, CDR1 is KGHSH and CDR2 LQKENI. The CDR3 extends over 13 amino acids. Unmatched junction bases numbered 3, after V lost 6 bases and J lost 3 bases. The CDR3 DNA sequence: TGTGCCAGCTCCCAGGGACAGGACTATGGCTACACCTTC. Its translation is CASSQGQDYGYTF. Full variable domain (missing parts from reference TRBV18 and TRBJ1-2): NAGVMQNPRHLVRRRGQEARLRCSPMKGHSHVYWYRQLPEEGLKFMVYLQKENIIDESGMPKERFSAEFPKEGPSILRIQQVVRGDSAAYFCASSQGQDYGYTFGSGTRLTVV.

The J gene is TRBJ2-5, the V gene TRBV6-2 or TRBV6-3; D call uncertain. Germline CDR1 is MNHEY and CDR2 is SVGEGT. The CDR3 runs 12 residues. Trimming stripped 5 bases from V and 1 base from J, with 5 bases between. CDR3 nucleotides: TGTGCCAGCAGTCTCGTCCAAGAGACCCAGTACTTC. It specifies CASSLVQETQYF.

This clone was observed a single time. This chain connects TRBV6-5 to TRBJ1-5, with a tentative D call TRBD1 (6 bases). Germline V lookup: CDR1 MNHEY, CDR2 SVGAGI. The CDR3 runs 14 residues. Trimming took off 6 bases at V and 2 bases at J, with 11 bases between the two ends. CDR3 sequence reads: CASRGPGGNQPQHF. For the CDR3, the DNA is TGTGCCAGCAGGGGGCCAGGGGGCAATCAGCCCCAGCATTTT.

The chain couples TRBV5-6 to TRBJ2-3, with 10 bases identical to TRBD2. The ends lost 1 base at V and 2 bases at J; junction bases unmatched: 1. This CDR3 region has 15 residues. CDR1 is SGHDT, CDR2 YYEEEE, per germline. CDR3 region: CASSLSGRDTDTQYF. In nucleotides, the CDR3 is TGTGCCAGCAGCTTGAGCGGGAGGGACACAGATACGCAGTATTTT.

The chain employs TRBV28 and TRBJ1-2; D possibly corresponds to TRBD1 (6 bases). The V gene's germline CDR1 is MDHEN and CDR2 SYDVKM. V lost 6 bases, J lost 6 bases, and 14 bases lay in between. The CDR3 is 13 residues long. DNA for the CDR3: TGTGCCAGCAGCGAAACAGGGAGGGATGGCTACACCTTC. Protein sequence: CASSETGRDGYTF.

The V gene is TRBV7-2, the J gene TRBJ2-5; TRBD2 is a possible D gene (6 bases). With 2 bases removed from V and 2 bases from J, the gap between germline ends came to 9 bases. The CDR3 contains 14 residues. CDR1 and CDR2 (germline): SGHTA, FQGNSA. The CDR3 DNA sequence: TGTGCCAGCAGCTTACACGGGACTCAAGAGACCCAGTACTTC. Protein: CASSLHGTQETQYF. Drawing the rest from reference TRBV7-2 and TRBJ2-5, the complete variable domain is GAGVSQSPSNKVTEKGKDVELRCDPISGHTALYWYRQSLGQGLEFLIYFQGNSAPDKSGLPSDRFSAERTGGSVSTLTIQRTQQEDSAVYLCASSLHGTQETQYFGPGTRLLVL.

This chain connects TRBV7-2 to TRBJ1-1, with D unresolved. Trimming took off 3 bases at V and 4 bases at J, with 9 bases between the two ends. The CDR3 totals 13 residues. In germline, CDR1 is SGHTA, CDR2 FQGNSA. DNA of the CDR3: TGTGCCAGCAGCTTCCAGGAGGGCACTGAAGCTTTCTTT. Translating gives CASSFQEGTEAFF.

The V call is TRBV5-8, the J call TRBJ2-1, with TRBD2 identical over 7 bases. This CDR3 spans 17 amino acids. CDR1 and CDR2 from the germline V gene are SGHTS and YDEGEE. Trimming at V came to 0 bases and at J to 1 base, leaving 7 bases not matched to a gene. In DNA, the CDR3 is TGTGCCAGCAGCTTGGCCTTGTCGGGAGGTTCCTACAATGAGCAGTTCTTC. This translates into CASSLALSGGSYNEQFF.

The V gene is TRBV10-3, the J gene TRBJ2-3; D may be TRBD1 (5 bases). Trimming shortened V by 6 bases and J by 3 bases, and 10 bases separated the two germline ends. The germline gives CDR1 ENHRY, CDR2 SYGVKD. The CDR3 length is 13 residues. CDR3 coding DNA: TGTGCCATCAGGATTCCAGGGACAGATACGCAGTATTTT. Its translation: CAIRIPGTDTQYF.

This chain joins TRBV27 and TRBJ2-2, with D possibly being TRBD1 (6 bases). The CDR3 contains 15 residues. Per the germline V gene, CDR1 is MNHEY and CDR2 is SMNVEV (reference sequence). Trimming took off 5 bases at V and 7 bases at J, with 17 bases between the two ends. CDR3 bases: TGTGCCAGCAGTGGATACCAAAGGGGGATCGGGGAGCTGTTTTTT. It is translated as CASSGYQRGIGELFF.

This clone occurred once. V is TRBV11-2 and J is TRBJ2-3, with 10 bases fitting TRBD2. Trimming removed 3 bases from V and 1 base from J; junction bases left unmatched: 1. The CDR3 extends over 15 amino acids. Looked up from germline, CDR1 is SGHAT and CDR2 is FQNNGV. CDR3 sequence (DNA): TGTGCCAGCAGCTTTAGCGGGAGGCGCACAGATACGCAGTATTTT. Its protein is CASSFSGRRTDTQYF. The whole variable domain, remainder taken from reference TRBV11-2 and TRBJ2-3, is EAGVAQSPRYKIIEKRQSVAFWCNPISGHATLYWYQQILGQGPKLLIQFQNNGVVDDSQLPKDRFSAERLKGVDSTLKIQPAKLEDSAVYLCASSFSGRRTDTQYFGPGTRLTVL.

The rearrangement uses TRBV24-1 and TRBJ2-2; 7 bases agree with TRBD1. This CDR3 has 19 residues. The germline V gene has CDR1 KGHDR and CDR2 SFDVKD. V shed 1 base, J shed 4 bases, and the junction held 14 bases outside the gene matches. This chain's CDR3 is CATSDFRGLGTGATGELFF. CDR3 DNA sequence: TGTGCCACCAGTGATTTCAGGGGATTGGGAACAGGGGCCACCGGGGAGCTGTTTTTT.